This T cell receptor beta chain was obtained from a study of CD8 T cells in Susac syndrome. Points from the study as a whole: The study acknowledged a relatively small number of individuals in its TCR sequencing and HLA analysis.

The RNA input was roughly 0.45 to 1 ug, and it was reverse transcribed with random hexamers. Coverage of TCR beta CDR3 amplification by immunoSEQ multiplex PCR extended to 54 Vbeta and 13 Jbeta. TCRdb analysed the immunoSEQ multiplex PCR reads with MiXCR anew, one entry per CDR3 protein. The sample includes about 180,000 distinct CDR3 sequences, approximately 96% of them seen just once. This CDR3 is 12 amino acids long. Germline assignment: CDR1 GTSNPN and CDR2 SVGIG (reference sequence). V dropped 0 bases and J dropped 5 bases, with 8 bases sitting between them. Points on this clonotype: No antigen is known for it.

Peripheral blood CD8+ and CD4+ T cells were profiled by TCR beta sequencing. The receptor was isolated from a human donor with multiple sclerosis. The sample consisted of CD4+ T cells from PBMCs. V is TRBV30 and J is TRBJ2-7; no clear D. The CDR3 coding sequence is TGTGCCTGGAGTGTAAGTCATAACGAGCAGTACTTC. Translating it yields CAWSVSHNEQYF.